This T cell receptor beta chain originates from a study of response to subunit inactivated influenza vaccine. Study results and limitations: A suggestion made by the authors is that each seasonal influenza vaccination recruits few new T cells.

Using its own MiXCR run on the RT-PCR reads, TCRdb lists one record per CDR3 protein. The sample holds roughly 760,000 distinct CDR3 sequences, around 20% seen once. Germline CDR1 reads DFQATT; CDR2 reads SNEGSKA (reference sequence). V lost 0 bases, J lost 3 bases, and 24 bases lay in between. This CDR3 is 18 amino acids long. Note on this clonotype: Its target is unknown.

The chain carries TRBV20-1 and TRBJ2-7; D is unclear. Sequences were derived from PBMCs from blood, sampled 5 days after vaccination. This TCR derives from a man aged 50-59 years who received an inactivated influenza vaccine. The CDR3 loop is CSAREGRSPITKSYEQYF. For the CDR3, the DNA is TGCAGTGCTAGAGAGGGCAGGTCACCGATAACCAAGAGCTACGAGCAGTACTTC.